This T cell receptor (beta chain) comes out of a study of regulatory T cells in long-lasting Graves disease. Study-level results: Researchers examined only peripheral blood and not thyroid tissue.

This clonotype has a handful of counts. Its target is not known. According to the study, TCR beta libraries were built with iRepertoire HTBI primers and CDR3-region Arm-PCR. TCRdb recomputed calls from the multiplex PCR reads with MiXCR, one row per CDR3 protein. The sample holds about 350,000 distinct CDR3 sequences, roughly a sixth seen once. The time point was: newly diagnosed GD, antithyroid drugs for less than 3 months. RNA from PBMCs was the source of the TCR library. Those enrolled as patients came out of an endocrinology department in Xi'an, China. The V gene lost 1 base and the J gene lost 8 bases, with 12 bases spanning the gap. Germline assignment: CDR1 MGHRA and CDR2 YSYEKL. The CDR3 spans 15 residues. The sample was also linked to a second study, of T cells in Graves' hyperthyroidism and ophthalmopathy. That paper adds: Disease duration under 2 months; hyperthyroidism patients were aged 18 to 65. The TCR CDR3 was amplified in a first-round RT-PCR using the HTBI primer set.

This specimen consisted of peripheral blood mononuclear cells (PBMCs), obtained at new diagnosis, from a patient treated with antithyroid drugs. This clonotype was obtained from a man aged 35 to 55 with Graves disease. J is TRBJ1-6 and V is TRBV4-1; the D is unclear. The CDR3 here is CASSQVSSKHSPLHF. As DNA, the CDR3 is TGCGCCAGCAGCCAAGTGTCTTCCAAACATTCACCCCTCCACTTT.